The 19 T cell receptor beta chains given below trace back to one sample, sequenced in a study of PD-1 blockade in classical Hodgkin lymphoma. Each patient relapsed following autologous stem cell transplantation, and prior brentuximab vedotin exposure differed. Sequencing was performed with immunoSEQ multiplex PCR; in TCRdb, only in-frame clones are kept and a portion is missing. The data show over 80,000 clones, over 85% seen once. The sample consisted of peripheral blood mononuclear cells (PBMCs), taken at baseline. These receptors were taken from a human donor with classical Hodgkin lymphoma.

The chain joins TRBV5-1 to TRBJ1-4, with TRBD1 as a possible D gene (6 bases). The CDR3 consists of 16 residues. Germline lookup yields CDR1 SGHRS and CDR2 YFSETQ. V lost 0 bases and J lost 8, with 17 bases in between. CDR3 protein: CASSLASQGYLEKLFF. CDR3 nucleotide sequence: TGCGCCAGCAGCTTGGCCTCTCAGGGGTATTTGGAAAAACTGTTTTTT.

The chain recombines TRBV6-5 with TRBJ2-7, with D tentatively TRBD1 or TRBD2 (7 bases each). Trimming took 8 bases from V and 2 from J, leaving 19 bases between them. Germline loops: CDR1 MNHEY, CDR2 SVGAGI. CDR3 length: 15 residues. CDR3 DNA sequence: TGTGCCAGCCGGGGGGTTTCAGGGACAGCCTACGAGCAGTACTTC. This sequence encodes CASRGVSGTAYEQYF.

The chain uses TRBV29-1 and TRBJ1-3, with D unresolved. The germline V gene has CDR1 SQVTM and CDR2 ANQGSEA. The CDR3 runs 15 residues. Trimming shortened V by 0 bases and J by 0 bases, and 9 bases separated the two germline ends. CDR3 residues: CSVEDPGFSGNTIYF. The CDR3 region has the DNA TGCAGCGTTGAAGATCCGGGTTTCTCTGGAAACACCATATATTTT.

The chain employs TRBV30 and TRBJ1-5; D gene unclear. Per the germline V gene, CDR1 is GTSNPN and CDR2 is SVGIG (reference sequence). The CDR3 runs 14 residues. The V end lost 3 bases, the J end lost 9 bases, and 18 bases lay between the germline ends. The CDR3 DNA is TGTGCCTGGAGAGCGGGTGAGATCAGCGGGCCCCAGCATTTT. This gives the protein CAWRAGEISGPQHF. Complete variable domain (other parts from reference TRBV30 and TRBJ1-5): SQTIHQWPATLVQPVGSPLSLECTVEGTSNPNLYWYRQAAGRGLQLLFYSVGIGQISSEVPQNLSASRPQDRQFILSSKKLLLSDSGFYLCAWRAGEISGPQHFGDGTRLSIL.

The chain recombines TRBV28 with TRBJ2-5; 8 bases line up with TRBD1. V trimming: 3 bases; J trimming: 5 bases; junction bases outside the gene matches: 11. The CDR3 length is 16 residues. Looked up from germline, CDR1 is MDHEN and CDR2 is SYDVKM. The CDR3 sequence is CASSLARRGPRETQYF. The CDR3 bases are TGTGCCAGCAGTTTGGCCCGCAGGGGGCCGAGGGAGACCCAGTACTTC.

Points on this clone: An end of the junction does not agree with germline; a read error may underlie this. This sequence joins TRBV7-2 and TRBJ1-5; tentative D call: TRBD1 (5 bases). CDR3 size: 18 residues. CDR1 is SGHTA, CDR2 FQGNSA, per germline. The CDR3 spells CASSLALRGEYSNQPQHF. DNA of the CDR3: TGTGCCAGCAGCCTAGCATTGAGGGGAGAATATAGCAATCAGCCCCAGCATTTT. The full variable domain, completed using reference TRBV7-2 and TRBJ1-5, is GAGVSQSPSNKVTEKGKDVELRCDPISGHTALYWYRQSLGQGLEFLIYFQGNSAPDKSGLPSDRFSAERTGGSVSTLTIQRTQQEDSAVYLCASSLALRGEYSNQPQHFGDGTRLSIL.

This chain connects TRBV27 to TRBJ2-5; D unresolved. V lost 8 bases and J 4 bases, leaving 11 bases between the germline ends. This CDR3 has 12 residues. Germline V gene data show CDR1 as MNHEY and CDR2 as SMNVEV (reference sequence). CDR3 sequence reads: CASHPFGETQYF. CDR3 in DNA: TGTGCCAGCCACCCCTTTGGAGAGACCCAGTACTTC.

V gene TRBV10-2 combines with J gene TRBJ1-1; the D gene is possibly TRBD1 (6 bases). V was shortened by 4 bases and J by 1 base, with 16 bases between the two germline ends. The CDR3 is 16 amino acids. The germline V gene has CDR1 WSHSY and CDR2 SAAADI. In DNA form, the CDR3 reads TGCGCCAGCAGTGGAAAACAGGGCGTTGCGAACACTGAAGCTTTCTTT. Translation gives CASSGKQGVANTEAFF.

The V and J genes are TRBV27 and TRBJ1-1; 8 bases fit TRBD1. Germline values: CDR1 MNHEY, CDR2 SMNVEV (reference sequence). V lost 6 bases to trimming and J lost 4 bases; unmatched junction nucleotides: 10. This CDR3 has 15 residues. DNA of the CDR3: TGTGCCAGCAGCTTGAGTCCAGGGGGCATCACTGAAGCTTTCTTT. Protein sequence: CASSLSPGGITEAFF.

The V and J genes are TRBV5-1 and TRBJ2-6; D is undetermined. The CDR3 sequence is 14 residues long. The V end was cut by 4 bases, the J end by 0 bases, with 5 bases between. Looked up from germline, CDR1 is SGHRS and CDR2 is YFSETQ. The CDR3 region is CASSRSSGANVLTF. In DNA form, the CDR3 reads TGCGCCAGCAGCAGAAGCTCTGGGGCCAACGTCCTGACTTTC.

V is TRBV6-5 and J is TRBJ1-2; a weak D match, TRBD1 (6 bases). V lost 6 bases to trimming and J lost 4 bases, with 15 bases between them. The germline V gene has CDR1 MNHEY and CDR2 SVGAGI. There are 14 residues in the CDR3. The CDR3: CASSLAGAGYGYTF. The DNA for the CDR3 is TGTGCCAGCAGCCTAGCGGGGGCCGGCTATGGCTACACCTTC.

This clone has just one count. V gene TRBV6-5 combines with J gene TRBJ2-7, with TRBD1 as a possible D gene (5 bases). V lost 3 bases, J lost 5 bases, and 14 bases lay in between. This CDR3 comprises 14 residues. Germline CDR1 is MNHEY and CDR2 is SVGAGI. DNA of the CDR3: TGTGCCAGCAGTTATAGGGGCAGTGGACACGAGCAGTACTTC. Translated: CASSYRGSGHEQYF.

This chain links TRBV4-1 with TRBJ1-5, with a weak D call TRBD1 (6 bases). Germline V lookup: CDR1 MGHRA, CDR2 YSYEKL. The CDR3 is 16 residues long. V gave up 6 bases and J gave up 1 base, with 16 bases separating them. CDR3 in amino acids: CASRNRDGVSNQPQHF. CDR3 nucleotides: TGCGCCAGCAGAAACAGGGATGGAGTAAGCAATCAGCCCCAGCATTTT.

The chain links TRBV5-1 to TRBJ2-1; possible D gene TRBD2, 5 bases. The CDR3 loop spans 14 amino acids. Germline V CDR1 and CDR2: SGHRS, YFSETQ. V was pared by 1 base and J by 7 bases, with 12 bases between. As DNA, the CDR3 is TGCGCCAGCAGCTTGACGGGTAGCGAAAATGAGCAGTTCTTC. Translated, it gives CASSLTGSENEQFF.

This clone was seen a single time. This chain links TRBV10-3 with TRBJ1-2, with TRBD1 identical over 10 bases. Germline assignment: CDR1 ENHRY and CDR2 SYGVKD. V dropped 4 bases and J dropped 7; count of bases not matched to a gene: 24. This CDR3 spans 20 amino acids. The chain's CDR3 is CAISGYSAAGTGARQSGYTF. The CDR3 nucleotides are TGTGCCATCAGTGGTTATTCTGCGGCCGGGACAGGGGCACGGCAGTCTGGCTACACCTTC.

This chain uses TRBV6-6 with TRBJ1-1; D unresolved. Between the trimmed V and J ends, which lost 0 bases and 7 bases, there was a span of 12 bases. Germline V lookup: CDR1 MNHNY, CDR2 SVGAGI (reference sequence). The CDR3 runs to 14 residues. The CDR3 loop reads CASSYSRDSVEAFF. The CDR3 DNA follows: TGTGCCAGCAGTTACTCGCGGGATAGCGTTGAAGCTTTCTTT.

This clone showed up just once. The V gene is TRBV2, the J gene TRBJ2-1; D remains ambiguous. Germline V lookup: CDR1 SNHLY, CDR2 FYNNEI. CDR3 size: 13 residues. Trimming took 6 bases from V and 10 from J, leaving 16 bases between them. CDR3 residues: CASSFDTAGEQFF. CDR3 nucleotide sequence: TGTGCCAGCAGCTTCGACACCGCAGGAGAGCAGTTCTTC.

This chain uses TRBV10-1 with TRBJ2-7; D unclear. The CDR3 is 12 amino acids. The V gene lost 5 bases and the J gene lost 0 bases, with 5 bases spanning the gap. Germline V CDR1 and CDR2: WNHNN, SYGVQD (reference sequence). CDR3 DNA sequence: TGCGCCAGCAGTCGGTTCTCCTACGAGCAGTACTTC. Translated, it gives CASSRFSYEQYF.

This clone came up a few times. V is TRBV25-1 and J is TRBJ2-3; unclear D gene. The CDR3 has 14 amino acids. V shed 5 bases and J shed 1 base, with 10 bases lying between them. The V gene's germline CDR1 is MGHDK and CDR2 SYGVNS. DNA of the CDR3: TGTGCCAGCAGTTCCCCCCAACGCACAGATACGCAGTATTTT. Translating gives CASSSPQRTDTQYF.